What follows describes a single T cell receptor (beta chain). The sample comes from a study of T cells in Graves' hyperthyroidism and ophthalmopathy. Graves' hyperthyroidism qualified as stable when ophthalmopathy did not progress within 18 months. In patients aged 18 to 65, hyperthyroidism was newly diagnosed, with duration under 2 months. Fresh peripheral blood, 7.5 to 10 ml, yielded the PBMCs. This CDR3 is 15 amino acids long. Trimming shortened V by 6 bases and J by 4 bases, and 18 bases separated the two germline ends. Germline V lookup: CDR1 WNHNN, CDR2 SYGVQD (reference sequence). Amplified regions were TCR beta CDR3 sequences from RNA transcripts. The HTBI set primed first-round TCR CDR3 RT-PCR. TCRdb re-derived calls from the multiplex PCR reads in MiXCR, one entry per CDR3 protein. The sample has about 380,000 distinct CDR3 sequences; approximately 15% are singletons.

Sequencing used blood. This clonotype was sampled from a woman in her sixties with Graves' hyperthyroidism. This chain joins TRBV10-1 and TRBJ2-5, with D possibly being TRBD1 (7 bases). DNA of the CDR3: TGCGCCAGCAGCGACAGCAGGGGGGCGGGAGAGACCCAGTACTTC. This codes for CASSDSRGAGETQYF.